Listed here are 17 T cell receptor beta chains from one sample, sequenced in a study of graft-versus-host responses after intestinal transplantation. These TCRs are of unknown antigen specificity. The protocol was immunoSEQ multiplex PCR, while the TCRdb copy is restricted to in-frame clones and leaves out a portion. The data hold tens of thousands of clones, with around 92% observed a single time. This specimen was unstimulated CD4+ T cells sorted from spleen or lymph node cells, taken before intestinal transplant. Source of these receptors: a human donor who received an intestinal transplant.

J is TRBJ2-5 and V is TRBV2; TRBD2 matches at 12 bases. CDR1 SNHLY and CDR2 FYNNEI come from the germline V gene. Trimming removed 6 bases from V and 5 bases from J; junction bases left unmatched: 1. The CDR3 is made up of 13 amino acids. CDR3 nucleotide sequence: TGTGCCAGCAGACTAGCGGGGGGTGAGACCCAGTACTTC. Translating gives CASRLAGGETQYF.

The chain is built from TRBV4-2 and TRBJ2-7; 10 positions agree with TRBD2. Germline-derived CDR1 and CDR2 are LGHNA and YNFKEQ. The CDR3 runs 19 residues. V trimming: 2 bases; J trimming: 2 bases; junction bases outside the gene matches: 15. The CDR3 nucleotides read TGTGCCAGCAGCCAATTAGCGGGGGGACCGAATCCCTTCACCTACGAGCAGTACTTC. As protein: CASSQLAGGPNPFTYEQYF.

J is TRBJ2-3 and V is TRBV7-9; 10 bases map to TRBD2. The germline gives CDR1 SEHNR, CDR2 FQNEAQ (reference sequence). The length of the CDR3 is 15 residues. The junction had 6 bases not matched to a gene; V was cut back by 4 bases and J by 5 bases. The CDR3 region has the DNA TGTGCCAGCAGCTACGGACTAGCGGTGCAAGATACGCAGTATTTT. Translated, it gives CASSYGLAVQDTQYF.

The chain carries TRBV7-8 and TRBJ1-2; TRBD1 agrees at 10 bases. Looked up from germline, CDR1 is SGHVS and CDR2 is FQNEAQ. V dropped 1 base and J dropped 4; count of bases not matched to a gene: 3. This CDR3 has 15 residues. This CDR3 is CASSLGDRGVYGYTF. CDR3 DNA sequence: TGTGCCAGCAGCTTAGGGGACAGGGGAGTCTATGGCTACACCTTC.

The sample holds one count of this clone. The J gene is TRBJ1-2, the V gene TRBV19, with 7 positions matching TRBD1. The CDR3 runs to 16 residues. Germline V gene data show CDR1 as LNHDA and CDR2 as SQIVND (reference sequence). The junction had 6 bases not matched to a gene; V was cut back by 0 bases and J by 2 bases. The CDR3 spells CASSIDLDRANYGYTF. Here the CDR3 DNA reads TGTGCCAGTAGTATAGATCTTGACAGGGCGAACTATGGCTACACCTTC.

The genes are TRBV15 and TRBJ2-7; D may be TRBD2 (5 bases). The CDR3 is 14 amino acids. Trimming shortened V by 1 base and J by 2 bases, and 9 bases separated the two germline ends. Germline V gives CDR1 LNHNV, CDR2 YYDKDF (reference sequence). The CDR3 nucleotides are TGTGCCACCAGCAGAGGTACACTAGCCTACGAGCAGTACTTC. Amino acid sequence: CATSRGTLAYEQYF. The full variable domain, with the rest looked up from reference TRBV15 and TRBJ2-7, is DAMVIQNPRYQVTQFGKPVTLSCSQTLNHNVMYWYQQKSSQAPKLLFHYYDKDFNNEADTPDNFQSRRPNTSFCFLDIRSPGLGDTAMYLCATSRGTLAYEQYFGPGTRLTVT.

The rearrangement joins TRBV7-2 to TRBJ2-1; no reliable D call. V shed 1 base and J shed 2 bases, with 6 bases lying between them. The CDR3 runs to 14 residues. Germline-derived CDR1 and CDR2 are SGHTA and FQGNSA. The CDR3: CASSLDPTYNEQFF. CDR3 sequence (DNA): TGTGCCAGCAGCTTAGATCCCACCTACAATGAGCAGTTCTTC.

The rearrangement joins TRBV7-2 to TRBJ2-5; D may be TRBD2 (7 bases). TRBJ2-7 matches the DNA end more closely, so the J call is doubtful. The CDR3 is 16 amino acids. Germline V lookup: CDR1 SGHTA, CDR2 FQGNSA. The CDR3 DNA reads as TGTGCCAGCGGACCCGAAGCGGGGAGGGGGGGATACGAGCAGTACTTC. This codes for CASGPEAGRGGYEQYF.

V usage is TRBV4-3 and J usage is TRBJ1-2; 9 bases fit TRBD1. There are 18 residues in the CDR3. The V and J ends lost 0 bases and 3 bases, in that order; junction bases with no gene match: 11. Per the germline V gene, CDR1 is LGHNA and CDR2 is YSLEER. CDR3 sequence (DNA): TGCGCCAGCAGCCAAGATGGAGGGCAAACAGGGGGCCACTATGGCTACACCTTC. As protein: CASSQDGGQTGGHYGYTF.

V usage is TRBV20-1 and J usage is TRBJ1-2; 7 bases are a match to TRBD1. The CDR3 consists of 11 residues. In germline, CDR1 is DFQATT, CDR2 SNEGSKA (reference sequence). V shed 6 bases, J shed 7 bases, and the junction held 5 bases outside the gene matches. CDR3 sequence reads: CSAHRGSGYTF. For the CDR3, the DNA is TGCAGTGCCCACAGGGGAAGTGGCTACACCTTC.

This rearrangement joins TRBV5-6 to TRBJ1-1; the D gene is possibly TRBD1 (6 bases). The CDR3 is 14 residues long. Germline CDR1 and CDR2: SGHDT and YYEEEE. Trimming took off 2 bases at V and 4 bases at J, with 12 bases between the two ends. CDR3 sequence reads: CASSFEAQGTEAFF. The CDR3 DNA follows: TGTGCCAGCAGCTTTGAGGCACAGGGCACTGAAGCTTTCTTT.

The chain links TRBV4-1 to TRBJ1-2; D is undetermined. Trimming stripped 2 bases from V and 2 bases from J, with 6 bases between. Germline-derived CDR1 and CDR2 are MGHRA and YSYEKL. The CDR3 runs 13 residues. CDR3 coding DNA: TGCGCCAGCAGCCAACCTACGAACTATGGCTACACCTTC. Translated, it gives CASSQPTNYGYTF.

The chain couples TRBV9 to TRBJ2-5; the match to TRBD2 covers 9 bases. Germline V gene data show CDR1 as SGDLS and CDR2 as YYNGEE. The CDR3 loop spans 15 amino acids. The V segment lost 4 bases and the J segment 5 bases; nucleotides outside the gene matches: 9. CDR3 in DNA: TGTGCCAGCAGCCCAAACGGGCGGGGGGGGGAGACCCAGTACTTC. It translates to CASSPNGRGGETQYF.

This chain links TRBV4-3 with TRBJ2-3; unclear D gene. The CDR3 loop spans 13 amino acids. Trimming shortened V by 4 bases and J by 4 bases, and 9 bases separated the two germline ends. The germline V gene encodes CDR1 LGHNA and CDR2 YSLEER. CDR3 region: CASSRELPDTQYF. The CDR3 bases are TGCGCCAGCAGCCGAGAACTCCCAGATACGCAGTATTTT.

The rearrangement links TRBV4-3 to TRBJ1-4, with 8 bases identical to TRBD1. The CDR3 contains 14 residues. After removal of 1 base from V and 8 bases from J, the junction contained 3 bases not matched to a gene. Germline CDR1 reads LGHNA; CDR2 reads YSLEER. The CDR3 coding sequence is TGCGCCAGCAGCCAAGGGACAGGGAGCGAAAAACTGTTTTTT. Encoded protein: CASSQGTGSEKLFF.

V and J are TRBV7-2 and TRBJ2-2; weak D call: TRBD1 (6 bases). V was pared by 3 bases and J by 3 bases, with 14 bases between. The CDR3 length is 16 residues. Looked up from germline, CDR1 is SGHTA and CDR2 is FQGNSA. This chain's CDR3 is CASSFPTGTDTGELFF. CDR3 nucleotides: TGTGCCAGCAGCTTCCCAACAGGGACGGACACCGGGGAGCTGTTTTTT. Using reference TRBV7-2 and TRBJ2-2 for the parts outside the CDR3, the full variable domain is GAGVSQSPSNKVTEKGKDVELRCDPISGHTALYWYRQSLGQGLEFLIYFQGNSAPDKSGLPSDRFSAERTGGSVSTLTIQRTQQEDSAVYLCASSFPTGTDTGELFFGEGSRLTVL.

This chain connects TRBV14 to TRBJ1-2; 7 nucleotides line up with TRBD1. Germline CDR1 SGHDN, CDR2 FVKESK. The ends lost 3 bases at V and 4 bases at J; junction bases unmatched: 8. This CDR3 is built from 15 residues. This chain's CDR3 is CASSQTDRVGYGYTF. The CDR3 nucleotides are TGTGCCAGCAGCCAGACTGACAGGGTGGGCTATGGCTACACCTTC. Full variable domain (rest looked up from reference TRBV14 and TRBJ1-2): EAGVTQFPSHSVIEKGQTVTLRCDPISGHDNLYWYRRVMGKEIKFLLHFVKESKQDESGMPNNRFLAERTGGTYSTLKVQPAELEDSGVYFCASSQTDRVGYGYTFGSGTRLTVV.